The present TCR beta chain was sequenced within a study of OX40 agonist ivuxolimab in advanced cancers. Regarding the study as a whole: Both CD4+ and CD8+ T cell populations in blood had undergone clonal expansion by week 6 at 0.1 to 3.0 mg/kg. On average, CD8+ T cells showed a greater number of expanded clones than CD4+.

Some clones are missing from TCRdb's copy, which holds only in-frame ones; the method was immunoSEQ multiplex PCR. The sample yields some 98,000 clones, roughly 83% seen once. Comments on this clone: The antigen is not known.

Germline V lookup: CDR1 SGHVS, CDR2 FNYEAQ. J was trimmed by 4 bases and V by 2 bases; bases with no gene match: 10. This CDR3 is built from 17 residues. Sequenced here: CD4+ or CD8+ T cells sorted from blood, sampled in a trial of the OX40 agonist ivuxolimab. J is TRBJ2-1 and V is TRBV7-6; 8 positions agree with TRBD2. This receptor was taken from an adult with an advanced solid tumor such as melanoma, head and neck, liver or kidney cancer. Here the CDR3 reads CASSLSYSGGAYNEQFF. The CDR3 coding sequence is TGTGCCAGCAGCTTATCGTATTCCGGGGGGGCGTACAATGAGCAGTTCTTC.